These 22 T cell receptor beta chains were sequenced from one sample in a study of blood T cells in healthy people across ages. PCR was performed a second time for about 7 to 12 cycles using a sample-barcoded 5' primer and a J-beta primer mix. A single record per CDR3 protein comes from TCRdb applying MiXCR to the 5' RACE reads. The profile covers about 1.8 million distinct CDR3 sequences, with about 49% appearing a single time and roughly 2.1% taken by the ten largest. The sequencing sample was made of blood. These receptors originate from a woman between 40 and 50 years old in good health.

The rearrangement uses TRBV2 and TRBJ2-1, with 7 bases lining up with TRBD2. V lost 4 bases and J lost 10; bases outside the gene matches: 10. This CDR3 contains 14 residues. From germline, CDR1 is SNHLY and CDR2 FYNNEI. CDR3 sequence reads: CASSARTRRGEQFF. The DNA of the CDR3 is TGTGCCAGCAGTGCCCGGACTAGGAGGGGCGAGCAGTTCTTC.

The chain carries TRBV7-2 and TRBJ2-3; 7 bases align to TRBD2. This CDR3 comprises 14 residues. Germline CDR1 is SGHTA and CDR2 is FQGNSA. Germline trimming cut 0 bases from V and 6 bases from J; bases unmatched to any gene: 3. CDR3 region: CASSLAGGYDTQYF. In nucleotides, the CDR3 is TGTGCCAGCAGCTTAGCGGGGGGGTACGATACGCAGTATTTT.

The V and J genes are TRBV7-8 and TRBJ2-1; 8 positions agree with TRBD2. With V trimmed by 6 bases and J by 8 bases, 9 bases remained unmatched. The CDR3 loop spans 14 amino acids. Per the germline V gene, CDR1 is SGHVS and CDR2 is FQNEAQ. The CDR3 loop is CASRSSGGQYEQFF. The DNA of the CDR3 is TGTGCCAGCAGGTCCTCGGGGGGGCAGTATGAGCAGTTCTTC.

This chain connects TRBV10-2 to TRBJ2-3, with 11 bases lining up with TRBD2. V gave up 4 bases and J gave up 2 bases; unmatched junction bases: 5. Germline CDR1 and CDR2: WSHSY and SAAADI. The CDR3 sequence is 16 residues long. The CDR3 sequence is CASSGPSGGNTDTQYF. The CDR3 region has the DNA TGCGCCAGCAGTGGGCCTAGCGGGGGGAACACAGATACGCAGTATTTT.

The CDR3 is CASSYGWDQETQYF. The CDR3 DNA reads as TGTGCCAGCAGTTACGGGTGGGATCAAGAGACCCAGTACTTC. The rearrangement links TRBV6-5 to TRBJ2-5; D gene uncertain. V dropped 2 bases and J dropped 2 bases, with 9 bases sitting between them. The CDR3 has 14 amino acids. The germline V gene encodes CDR1 MNHEY and CDR2 SVGAGI.

Only a few counts were recorded for this clonotype. The CDR3 here is CASSPPSAGTDTQYF. The DNA of the CDR3 is TGTGCCAGCAGTCCCCCTAGCGCGGGCACAGATACGCAGTATTTT. The chain uses TRBV6-5 and TRBJ2-3; D may be TRBD2 (6 bases). Trimming pared 5 bases from V and 1 base from J, leaving 13 bases between. This CDR3 comprises 15 residues. CDR1 MNHEY and CDR2 SVGAGI come from the germline V gene.

The chain employs TRBV7-2 and TRBJ2-1; 15 bases fit TRBD2. Looked up from germline, CDR1 is SGHTA and CDR2 is FQGNSA. Trimming removed 5 bases from V and 0 bases from J; junction bases left unmatched: 8. The CDR3 covers 19 residues. CDR3: CASSLTGTSGGSSYNEQFF. The CDR3 DNA is TGTGCCAGCAGCCTGACCGGGACTAGCGGGGGGAGCTCCTACAATGAGCAGTTCTTC.

This chain links TRBV3-1 with TRBJ2-5, with D possibly called TRBD1 or TRBD2 (5 bases each). V was pared by 0 bases and J by 1 base, with 12 bases between. Germline assignment: CDR1 LGHDT and CDR2 YNNKEL (reference sequence). The CDR3 has 16 residues. The CDR3 bases are TGTGCCAGCAGCCAAGATCTGGGACGGCCCCAAGAGACCCAGTACTTC. Translating it yields CASSQDLGRPQETQYF.

This chain uses TRBV10-3 with TRBJ1-2, with TRBD1 matching over 9 bases. The CDR3 runs 13 residues. J was trimmed by 8 bases and V by 6 bases; bases with no gene match: 7. From germline, CDR1 is ENHRY and CDR2 SYGVKD. CDR3 in amino acids: CAIRSGDRDGYTF. CDR3 sequence (DNA): TGTGCCATCAGGAGCGGGGACAGGGACGGCTACACCTTC.

With respect to this clonotype: Relative to the germline gene, one junction end is altered; a read error may explain this. CDR3 sequence reads: CAGRDETQYF. CDR3 in DNA: TGTGCGGGGAGGGACGAGACCCAGTACTTC. V and J are TRBV20-1 and TRBJ2-5; TRBD2 matches at 7 bases. This CDR3 region has 10 residues. Germline-derived CDR1 and CDR2 are DFQATT and SNEGSKA (reference sequence).

The J gene is TRBJ2-1, the V gene TRBV7-6; 12 positions match TRBD2. V gave up 1 base and J gave up 0 bases; unmatched junction bases: 4. The CDR3 runs to 18 residues. Germline V CDR1 and CDR2: SGHVS, FNYEAQ. The CDR3 region is CASSLGTSGVSSYNEQFF. The CDR3, as DNA: TGTGCCAGCAGCTTAGGGACTAGCGGGGTGAGCTCCTACAATGAGCAGTTCTTC.

As concerns this clonotype: The junction differs from germline at one of its ends, possibly a read error. The rearrangement joins TRBV4-3 to TRBJ2-1; D is tentatively TRBD1 or TRBD2 (5 bases each). Germline V CDR1 and CDR2: LGHNA, YSLEER. CDR3 length equals 16 residues. This chain's CDR3 is CAGSQELGRSYHEQFF. CDR3 nucleotides: TGCGCCGGCAGCCAAGAGTTGGGACGGAGCTATCATGAGCAGTTCTTC.

Concerning this clonotype: It may be a read error: a sequence one base away is much more abundant. The chain has TRBV13 and TRBJ2-1, with TRBD1 identical over 7 bases. Germline loops: CDR1 PRHDT, CDR2 FYEKMQ (reference sequence). This CDR3 contains 15 residues. V trimming: 5 bases; J trimming: 13 bases; junction bases outside the gene matches: 17. The CDR3 region has the DNA TGTGCCAGCAGCCACCGGACAGGCGGAGAAGAGACCCAGTTCTTC. It codes for CASSHRTGGEETQFF.

This sequence joins TRBV4-1 and TRBJ2-7; D unclear. The DNA end is a closer match to TRBJ2-5, so the J assignment may be wrong. This CDR3 is built from 16 residues. Germline lookup yields CDR1 MGHRA and CDR2 YSYEKL. The CDR3 here is CASSQVAVAGQETQYF. CDR3 DNA: TGCGCCAGCAGCCAGGTGGCTGTGGCAGGTCAAGAGACCCAGTACTTC.

The chain links TRBV4-2 to TRBJ1-1; D possibly corresponds to TRBD1 (6 bases). The CDR3 spans 16 residues. With 7 bases removed from V and 1 base from J, the gap between germline ends came to 19 bases. Germline CDR1 and CDR2: LGHNA and YNFKEQ. The CDR3 loop reads CASTSVAGTPNTEAFF. CDR3 in DNA: TGTGCCAGCACTTCAGTGGCGGGGACACCGAACACTGAAGCTTTCTTT.

This chain connects TRBV20-1 to TRBJ2-3, with 8 bases identical to TRBD2. Germline V gives CDR1 DFQATT, CDR2 SNEGSKA (reference sequence). There are 18 residues in the CDR3. Losses at the gene ends were 3 bases for V and 0 bases for J; bases not matched to a gene: 14. For the CDR3, the DNA is TGCAGTGCTAGTGCCACTAGCGGTACTGCCTGGAGCACAGATACGCAGTATTTT. This gives the protein CSASATSGTAWSTDTQYF.

V and J are TRBV20-1 and TRBJ2-3, with D unresolved. CDR3 length: 13 amino acids. The germline V and J ends were trimmed by 6 bases and 2 bases, with 12 bases remaining between them. CDR1 and CDR2 from the germline V gene are DFQATT and SNEGSKA (reference sequence). CDR3 in DNA: TGCAGTGCCCGTAGGACCCCCACAGATACGCAGTATTTT. Amino acids: CSARRTPTDTQYF.

This clonotype was counted a few times. The chain combines TRBV12-3 or TRBV12-4 with TRBJ2-4, with 9 bases lining up with TRBD2. Trimming at V came to 0 bases and at J to 0 bases, leaving 9 bases not matched to a gene. The CDR3 loop spans 19 amino acids. CDR3 in amino acids: CASSLAARGGLRAKNIQYF. The DNA of the CDR3 is TGTGCCAGCAGTTTAGCCGCGCGGGGGGGACTCCGAGCCAAAAACATTCAGTACTTC.

The V and J genes are TRBV11-2 and TRBJ2-5; D ambiguous. Germline assignment: CDR1 SGHAT and CDR2 FQNNGV. The CDR3 sequence is 16 residues long. V lost 1 base to trimming and J lost 1 base, with 13 bases between them. The CDR3 sequence: CASSLAASEAQETQYF. The CDR3 nucleotides read TGTGCCAGCAGCTTAGCGGCGTCTGAAGCCCAAGAGACCCAGTACTTC.

This chain connects TRBV20-1 to TRBJ2-4, with 10 bases aligning to TRBD2. CDR3 length: 14 amino acids. Germline CDR1 DFQATT, CDR2 SNEGSKA (reference sequence). Trimming cost V 6 bases and J 8 bases; bases outside gene matches: 10. The CDR3 DNA reads as TGCAGTGCGGAGCGGGGGGGCAGGGGGGACATTCAGTACTTC. Amino acid sequence: CSAERGGRGDIQYF.

V is TRBV11-2 and J is TRBJ2-1; D not certain. From germline, CDR1 is SGHAT and CDR2 FQNNGV. The CDR3 is made up of 12 amino acids. V was cut by 11 bases and J by 7 bases, with 15 bases left in between. Here the CDR3 DNA reads TGTGCCTTTGGGAACATGAGGAATGAGCAGTTCTTC. It specifies CAFGNMRNEQFF.

Only a few counts were recorded for this clonotype. CDR3 nucleotide sequence: TGTGCCAGCAGTTTCGAGGGTCATAATTCACCCCTCCACTTT. This encodes CASSFEGHNSPLHF. The gene calls are TRBV12-3 or TRBV12-4 and TRBJ1-6; no clear D gene. The CDR3 consists of 14 residues. V dropped 3 bases and J dropped 5 bases, with 8 bases sitting between them.